This is a list of T cell receptor beta chains from one sample in a study of early T cells in non-severe SARS-CoV-2 infection. One entry per CDR3 protein results from TCRdb running MiXCR on the 5' RACE reads. The sample lists tens of thousands of distinct CDR3 sequences; 13% to 15% were seen once. Sequences were obtained from whole blood. These receptors were obtained from an adult who was a healthcare worker with PCR-confirmed SARS-CoV-2 infection or an uninfected control (not recorded which). CDR3s leave out the opening cysteine and the closing phenylalanine or tryptophan.

>TRBJ1-2|TRBV20-1
SARFGQNYGYT
>TRBJ2-1|TRBV6-1
ASSELGYNEQF
>TRBJ1-1|TRBV5-1
ASSYGQGGTEAF
>TRBJ2-5|TRBV19
ASSLWGRQETQY
>TRBJ2-5|TRBV3-1
ASSQVGVGGQETQY
>TRBJ1-2|TRBV7-9
ASRGNSGHYGYT
>TRBJ2-3|TRBV11-2
ASSATGGRASPDTQY
>TRBJ2-7|TRBV5-5
ASSLDITYEQY
>TRBJ2-7|TRBV6-6
ASSYYIGTGGYEQY
>TRBJ2-7|TRBV5-8
ASSPRGVDEQY
>TRBJ2-7|TRBV28
ASSLLRGQGAPQY
>TRBJ1-1|TRBV7-2
ASSRNGGATEAF
>TRBJ2-6|TRBV25-1
ASSHRVGSGANVLT
>TRBJ2-7|TRBV5-6
ASSLAPSVYEQY
>TRBJ2-1|TRBV20-1
SATGDRVGNEQF
>TRBJ2-7|TRBV7-9
ASSATSGSGEQY
>TRBJ2-7|TRBV3-1
ASSPYTGNHEQY
>TRBJ2-7|TRBV9
ASSVGSGEYEQY
>TRBJ1-2|TRBV9
ASRADSLYGYT
>TRBJ2-7|TRBV20-1
SARDRLALTPYEQY
>TRBJ2-1|TRBV10-1
ASSLLAEGQF
>TRBJ2-1|TRBV19
ASRNPAGVSYNEQF
>TRBJ1-5|TRBV5-5
ASSPLGLTGDNQPQH
>TRBJ1-3|TRBV7-2
ASSPSHIFSGNTIY